This T cell receptor beta chain was sequenced during a study of cytomegalovirus exposure and HLA in healthy donors. About the research overall: Previous work identified roughly 120 million unique TCR beta sequences from around 170 million T cells. Study outcomes and limitations: The CMV antigen specificity of a few CMV-associated chains was confirmed through in vitro analysis.

With 3 bases clipped from V and 4 bases from J, the junction kept 6 bases outside the gene matches. CDR3 size: 15 residues. Germline assignment: CDR1 LNHDA and CDR2 SQIVND (reference sequence). The primer mix had 60 Vbeta and 13 Jbeta primers. Produced via immunoSEQ multiplex PCR; TCRdb's table is partial and in-frame only. Counted here are 240,000 or so clones, 82% occurring once; the ten biggest clones make up 5.4%. In the case of this clone: The target antigen is unknown.

The chain recombines TRBV19 with TRBJ1-5; 7 bases match TRBD1. Sequenced material: PBMCs. This receptor was identified in a woman in her forties in good health and CMV-seropositive. The DNA for the CDR3 is TGTGCCAGTAGTATCCGGCCAGGGGGTAATCAGCCCCAGCATTTT. Translated, it gives CASSIRPGGNQPQHF.